This T cell receptor (beta chain) was sequenced during a study of early T cells in non-severe SARS-CoV-2 infection. The overall study: Sequencing of bulk RNA from unsorted whole blood was done, without chain pairing.

This clonotype was seen only a few times. The target antigen is unknown. Molecules of cDNA were individually given unique molecular identifiers that were attached to them. Each CDR3 protein is one row after TCRdb ran MiXCR on the 5' RACE reads. The sample holds 57,000 or so distinct CDR3 sequences, roughly 12% seen once. Study-level points and caveats: Using VDJdb, the matching emphasized anti-spike CD8 responses while missing private and CD4 specificities.

Sequences were obtained from whole blood. The sequence came from an adult who was a healthcare worker with PCR-confirmed SARS-CoV-2 infection or an uninfected control (not recorded which).

The DNA of the CDR3 is TGCGCCAGCAGCCAAGGGGTTGGGGGAGGAAATTCACCCCTCCACTTT. Protein: CASSQGVGGGNSPLHF. V and J are TRBV4-3 and TRBJ1-6; possibly TRBD1 for D (5 bases). Trimming cost V 1 base and J 7 bases, with 14 bases left between them. The germline V gene has CDR1 LGHNA and CDR2 YSLEER. The CDR3 sequence is 16 residues long.